Shown below are 9 T cell receptor beta chains from a single sample sequenced in a study of CXCR3-negative and CXCR3-positive naive CD8 T cells (dated by TCRdb to between 2018 and 2020). The reads were generated on a NextSeq 550. The Human TCR Profiling Kit (MiLaboratory) was used to make UMI-labeled 5' RACE TRB cDNA libraries. Each CDR3 protein sequence appears as one entry after TCRdb reprocessed the reads, and no DNA is included. This sample's table contains around 60,000 distinct CDR3 sequences. The ten largest make up more than 0.35% of the sample. The sequenced sample consisted of naive CXCR3- CD8+ T cells from blood. Read against the paper, the sample's cell subset or site label means: CD45RO-CCR7+CD27+CD95- naive CD8+ T cells lacking CXCR3 (TNR3-). The receptors come from a human donor in good health. Some clones in this sample may be carry-over from other donors' samples.

This rearrangement joins TRBV4-3 to TRBJ2-5; the TCRdb call, TRBD1, lacks DNA for checking. CDR3 length: 15 amino acids. The germline CDR1 and CDR2 sequences are LGHNA and YSLEER. The CDR3: CASSQWPGPQETQYF.

J is TRBJ2-7 and V is TRBV29-1; TCRdb's D call of TRBD1 is untestable without DNA. Looked up from germline, CDR1 is SQVTM and CDR2 is ANQGSEA. The CDR3 is 15 amino acids. CDR3 amino acids: CSVEVGTGESYEQYF.

The chain uses TRBV21-1 and TRBJ2-1; TCRdb reports TRBD2, a call that lacks DNA to check it against. TRBV21-1 has pseudogene status. CDR3 length: 17 amino acids. CDR3 sequence: CASSKWGPSGYYNEQFF.

The J gene is TRBJ2-7, the V gene TRBV14; absent DNA, TCRdb's TRBD1 call cannot be checked. CDR1 SGHDN and CDR2 FVKESK come from the germline V gene. CDR3 length: 17 residues. CDR3 sequence reads: CASSQERGRGPSSEQYF.

The CDR3 spells CASSEARQVNTEAFF. The rearrangement links TRBV6-1 to TRBJ1-1. The CDR3 runs 15 residues. Germline values: CDR1 MNHNS, CDR2 SASEGT.

The chain couples TRBV10-2 to TRBJ2-1; TCRdb's D call, TRBD2, is unchecked because there is no DNA. Germline lookup yields CDR1 WSHSY and CDR2 SAAADI. CDR3 length: 16 residues. CDR3 in amino acids: CASSEVASGRFNEQFF.

The chain has TRBV4-3 and TRBJ2-7; the D call of TRBD2 rests on TCRdb alone, since no DNA is present to check it. CDR3 length: 14 amino acids. CDR1 and CDR2 (germline): LGHNA, YSLEER. The CDR3 region is CASSPGTNSYEQYF.

This chain links TRBV28 with TRBJ2-1; TCRdb lists TRBD2, though no DNA is available to test this call. This CDR3 comprises 16 residues. Germline values: CDR1 MDHEN, CDR2 SYDVKM. The CDR3 protein is CATGTSGGRRYNEQFF.

This clonotype ranks as medium-sized in terms of frequency. The CDR3 reads CASSPDYNEQFF. The V call is TRBV6-2 or TRBV6-3, the J call TRBJ2-1. Germline CDR1 and CDR2: MNHEY and SVGEGT. This CDR3 contains 12 residues.